Detailed here is one TCR beta chain. Which antigen it targets is not known. Per-nucleotide qualities are absent, and no much larger clonotype sits a single base away. For TCRbeta CDR3 sequencing, genomic DNA from the sorted cells was extracted using the QIAGEN DNeasy Blood and Tissue Kit. High-throughput TCRbeta CDR3 sequencing, including PCR amplification with bias correction and internal controls, was performed commercially through immunoSEQ. The original pipeline was this. Unique productive TCRbeta sequences were defined by CDR3 nucleotide sequence where primers matched, and otherwise by CDR3 amino acid sequence together with Vbeta and Jbeta genes. As a correction for sorting error, sequences shared between sorted populations at a frequency ratio of 2:1 or less were discarded, and the remaining shared sequences were assigned to the higher population. Donor-reactive sequences were defined as at least 5-fold expanded in CFSE-low cells versus unstimulated cells, with frequency of at least 0.01% in CFSE-low cells. Repertoire divergence was quantified by Jensen-Shannon divergence using the top 100 TCRbeta sequences ranked by frequency. When a sample had multiple sequencing runs, each run was corrected for sorting error separately and the runs were then pooled. TCRdb took this table from immuneACCESS and kept in-frame rearrangements with V and J called. Such tables lack part of the clones; where checked against another copy, unresolved V genes explain under half of the gap, and the rest is unexplained. V and J calls and clone size are given by that table; D and trimming were obtained from the DNA. Counted in this sample were 54,000 or so clones; about 91% of them appeared once. The ten largest account for 15% of the sample.

This sample is drawn from a study of Tregs in tolerant kidney transplant recipients (dated by TCRdb to between 2017 and 2020). About the full investigation: The study applied TCRbeta sequencing to find donor-specific regulatory T cells before combined kidney and bone marrow transplantation and then followed those same cells after transplant. What the research found in general, with its limitations: Because the study included only a small number of patients, the results must be confirmed in larger populations and under other immunosuppression protocols. In tolerant patients, the expansion of donor-specific Tregs was greater than global Treg expansion, suggesting that the expansion was antigen-driven rather than nonspecific. Although technical replication error seemed to be minimal, the question of biological reproducibility was not addressed directly. Because the PCR primers were changed over time for some patients, nucleotide-level comparison could not be performed across the samples from those patients. Expanding Tregs with activated donor B cells appeared to identify the most biologically relevant and donor-specific TCRbeta repertoire.

Counted from cysteine to phenylalanine, this CDR3 has 12 amino acids. Solely the CDR3 DNA is kept, with 36 bases framed from the first base. Trimming removed 7 bases from V and 11 bases from J, leaving 16 bases between the germline ends. The germline V gene yields SGHAT for CDR1 and FQNNGV for CDR2. Related donors were used in the transplants with nonmyeloablative bone marrow transplantation, and mixed chimerism was transient in the human trials. Thawed PBMCs were FACS-sorted into unstimulated Tregs (CD4+CD25+CD127-), CD4+ non-Tregs (CD4+CD25-), CD4 cells and CD8 cells. The patients were a handful of recipients of combined kidney and bone marrow transplants from the ITN036ST trial, and samples were available only for these trial subjects. Healthy control blood was processed to PBMCs with a Ficoll density gradient and then cryopreserved, whereas patient PBMCs were collected both before and after transplant.

This clonotype was obtained from a human patient who received a combined kidney and bone marrow transplant. After a transplant, not all T cells may be the patient's own; some may come from the graft donor. This specimen was CD8+ T cells from blood (PBMCs), taken 24 months after the transplant. The sequence joins TRBV11-2 to TRBJ2-3; the D gene identity is not certain. The DNA sequence is as follows: TGTGCCAGCAACCAATATAGCCCTAGGCAGTATTTT. Its protein reads: CASNQYSPRQYF.